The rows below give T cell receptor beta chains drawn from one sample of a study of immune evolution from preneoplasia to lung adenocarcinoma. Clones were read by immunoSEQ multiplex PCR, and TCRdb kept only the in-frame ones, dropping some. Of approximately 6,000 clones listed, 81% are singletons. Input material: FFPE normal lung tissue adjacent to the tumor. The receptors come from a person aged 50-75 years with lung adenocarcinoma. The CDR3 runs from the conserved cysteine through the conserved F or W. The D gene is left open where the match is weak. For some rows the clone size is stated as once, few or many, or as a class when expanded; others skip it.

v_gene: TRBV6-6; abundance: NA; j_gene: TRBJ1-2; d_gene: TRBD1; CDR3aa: CASSYSGGNYGYTF; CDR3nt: TGTGCCAGCAGTTACTCAGGGGGCAACTATGGCTACACCTTC
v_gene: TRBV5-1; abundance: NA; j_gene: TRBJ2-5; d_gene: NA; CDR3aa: CASSLEGGRGETQYF; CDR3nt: TGCGCCAGCAGCTTGGAGGGGGGGCGCGGGGAGACCCAGTACTTC
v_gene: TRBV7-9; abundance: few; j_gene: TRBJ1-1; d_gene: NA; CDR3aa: CASSPTPGTMNTEAFF; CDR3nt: TGTGCCAGCAGCCCGACTCCGGGGACGATGAACACTGAAGCTTTCTTT
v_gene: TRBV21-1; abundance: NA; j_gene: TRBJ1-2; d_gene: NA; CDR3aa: CATGASYGYTF; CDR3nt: TGTGCCACCGGGGCGAGCTATGGCTACACCTTC
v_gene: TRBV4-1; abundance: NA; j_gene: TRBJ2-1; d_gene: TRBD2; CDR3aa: CASSPTGTSGIDNEQFF; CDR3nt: TGCGCCAGCAGCCCTACCGGGACTAGCGGGATAGACAATGAGCAGTTCTTC
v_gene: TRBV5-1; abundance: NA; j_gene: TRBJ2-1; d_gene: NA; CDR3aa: CASSLSDYEQFF; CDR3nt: TGCGCCAGCAGCTTGAGCGATTATGAGCAGTTCTTC
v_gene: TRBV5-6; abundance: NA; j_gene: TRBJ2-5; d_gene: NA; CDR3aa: CASSLEPGGEQTQYF; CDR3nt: TGTGCCAGCAGCTTGGAGCCAGGCGGGGAACAGACCCAGTACTTC
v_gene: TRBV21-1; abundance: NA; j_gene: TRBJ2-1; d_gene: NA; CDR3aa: CASSKESGGGEQFF; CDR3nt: TGTGCCAGCAGCAAAGAGTCAGGCGGCGGTGAGCAGTTCTTC
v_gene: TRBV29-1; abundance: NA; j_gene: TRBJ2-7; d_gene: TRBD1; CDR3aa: CSVVRTGAYEQYF; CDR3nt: TGCAGCGTTGTGCGGACAGGGGCCTACGAGCAGTACTTC
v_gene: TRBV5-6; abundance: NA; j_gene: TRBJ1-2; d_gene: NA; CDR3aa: CASSNTGNYGYTF; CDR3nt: TGTGCCAGCAGCAATACAGGGAACTATGGCTACACCTTC
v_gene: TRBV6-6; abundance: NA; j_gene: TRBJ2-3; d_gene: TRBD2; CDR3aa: CASSFSGRKSADTQYF; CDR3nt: TGTGCCAGCAGTTTTAGCGGGAGGAAGTCTGCAGATACGCAGTATTTT
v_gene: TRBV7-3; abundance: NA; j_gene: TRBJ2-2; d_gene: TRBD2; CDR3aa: CASSKGTGGTGELFF; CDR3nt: TGTGCCAGCAGCAAAGGGACGGGAGGCACCGGGGAGCTGTTTTTT
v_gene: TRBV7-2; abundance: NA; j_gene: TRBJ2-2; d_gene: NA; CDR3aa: CASTLKGRNTGELFF; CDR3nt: TGTGCCAGCACCCTAAAGGGGCGGAACACCGGGGAGCTGTTTTTT
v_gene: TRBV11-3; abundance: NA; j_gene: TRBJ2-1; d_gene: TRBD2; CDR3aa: CASSLRVGTSGSPNEQFF; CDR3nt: TGTGCCAGCAGCTTAAGAGTCGGGACTAGCGGGAGCCCCAATGAGCAGTTCTTC
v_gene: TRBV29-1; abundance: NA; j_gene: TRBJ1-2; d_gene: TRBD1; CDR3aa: CSVERPGQGLAGYTF; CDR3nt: TGCAGCGTTGAGCGGCCGGGACAGGGGCTGGCTGGCTACACCTTC
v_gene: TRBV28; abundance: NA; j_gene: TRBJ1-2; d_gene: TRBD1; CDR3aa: CAGQRQGEESGGYTF; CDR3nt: TGTGCCGGCCAACGACAGGGGGAAGAATCTGGTGGCTACACCTTC
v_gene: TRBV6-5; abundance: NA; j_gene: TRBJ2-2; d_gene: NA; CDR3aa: CASRLTANTGELFF; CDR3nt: TGTGCCAGTAGACTAACTGCGAACACCGGGGAGCTGTTTTTT
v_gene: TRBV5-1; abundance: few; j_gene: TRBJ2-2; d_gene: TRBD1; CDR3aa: CASSLQQGAGTGELFF; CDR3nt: TGCGCCAGCAGCCTACAACAGGGGGCCGGAACCGGGGAGCTGTTTTTT
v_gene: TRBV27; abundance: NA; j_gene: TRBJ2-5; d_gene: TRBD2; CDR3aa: CASSLVRPGLAGGRETQYF; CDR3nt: TGTGCCAGCAGTTTAGTCCGCCCGGGACTAGCGGGGGGGAGAGAGACCCAGTACTTC
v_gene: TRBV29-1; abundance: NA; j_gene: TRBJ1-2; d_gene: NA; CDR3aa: CSVVGHYGYTF; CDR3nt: TGCAGCGTAGTCGGGCACTATGGCTACACCTTC
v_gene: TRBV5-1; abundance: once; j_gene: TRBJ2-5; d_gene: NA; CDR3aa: CASSLTSPKETQYF; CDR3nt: TGCGCCAGCAGCTTGACTAGTCCAAAAGAGACCCAGTACTTC
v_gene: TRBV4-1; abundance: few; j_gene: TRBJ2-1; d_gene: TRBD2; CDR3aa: CASSQGTGTSGDEQFF; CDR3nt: TGCGCCAGCAGCCAGGGCACCGGGACTAGCGGGGATGAGCAGTTCTTC
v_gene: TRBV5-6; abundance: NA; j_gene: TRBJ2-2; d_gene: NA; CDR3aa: CASSLGTQNTGELFF; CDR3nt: TGTGCCAGCAGCCTGGGGACACAGAACACCGGGGAGCTGTTTTTT
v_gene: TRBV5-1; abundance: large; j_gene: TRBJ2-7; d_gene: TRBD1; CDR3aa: CASSLSGQVGYEQYF; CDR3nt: TGCGCCAGCAGCTTGTCGGGACAGGTGGGCTACGAGCAGTACTTC
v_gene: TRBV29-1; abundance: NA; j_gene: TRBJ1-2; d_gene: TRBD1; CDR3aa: CSVEGPTRQGTTTF; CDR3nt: TGCAGCGTTGAAGGGCCCACCAGACAGGGGACTACCACCTTC
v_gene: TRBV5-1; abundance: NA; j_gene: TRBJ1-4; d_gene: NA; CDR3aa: CASRTGLPTNEKLFF; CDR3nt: TGCGCCAGCAGAACTGGACTTCCAACTAATGAAAAACTGTTTTTT
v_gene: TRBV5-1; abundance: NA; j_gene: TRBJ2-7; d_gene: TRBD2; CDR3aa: CASREASGDYEQYF; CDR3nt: TGCGCCAGCCGGGAAGCTAGCGGAGACTACGAGCAGTACTTC
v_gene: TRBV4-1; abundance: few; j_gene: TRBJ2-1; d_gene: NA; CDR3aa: CASSPSPPNEQFF; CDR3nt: TGCGCCAGCAGCCCTAGCCCCCCCAATGAGCAGTTCTTC
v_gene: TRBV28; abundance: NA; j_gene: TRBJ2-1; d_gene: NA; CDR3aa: CASSPEEGRHEQFF; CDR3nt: TGTGCCAGCAGTCCCGAGGAGGGGCGCCATGAGCAGTTCTTC
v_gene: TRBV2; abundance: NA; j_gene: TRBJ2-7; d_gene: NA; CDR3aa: CASSGYEQYF; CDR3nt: TGTGCCAGCAGTGGTTACGAGCAGTACTTC
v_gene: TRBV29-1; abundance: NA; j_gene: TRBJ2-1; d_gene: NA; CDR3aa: CSLTLGDTSYNEQFF; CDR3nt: TGCAGCCTCACCTTAGGGGACACCTCCTACAATGAGCAGTTCTTC
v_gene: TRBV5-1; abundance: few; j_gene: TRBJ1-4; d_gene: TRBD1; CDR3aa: CASSTGTGDGEKLFF; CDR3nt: TGCGCCAGCAGCACAGGGACAGGGGATGGCGAAAAACTGTTTTTT
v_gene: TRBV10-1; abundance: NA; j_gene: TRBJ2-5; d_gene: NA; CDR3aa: CARIHETQYF; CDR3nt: TGCGCCCGCATACATGAGACCCAGTACTTC
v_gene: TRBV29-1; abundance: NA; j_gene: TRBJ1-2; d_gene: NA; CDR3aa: CSGSGYTF; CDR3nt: TGCAGCGGGTCTGGCTACACCTTC
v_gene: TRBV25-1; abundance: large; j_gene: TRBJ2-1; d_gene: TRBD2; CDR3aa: CASSAPMWASGGVVQFF; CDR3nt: TGTGCCAGCAGTGCCCCCATGTGGGCTAGCGGGGGGGTGGTGCAGTTCTTC
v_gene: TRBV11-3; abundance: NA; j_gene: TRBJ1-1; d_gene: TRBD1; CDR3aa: CASSLNDRGPTEAFF; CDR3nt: TGTGCCAGCAGCTTAAACGACAGGGGGCCTACTGAAGCTTTCTTT
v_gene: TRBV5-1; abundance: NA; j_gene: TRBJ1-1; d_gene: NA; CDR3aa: CASSSLDMGTEAFF; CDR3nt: TGCGCCAGCAGCTCACTGGACATGGGTACTGAAGCTTTCTTT
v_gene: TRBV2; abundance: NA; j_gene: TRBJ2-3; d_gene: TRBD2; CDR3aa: CASPGKGLAGPDTQYF; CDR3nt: TGTGCCAGTCCGGGAAAAGGACTAGCGGGGCCAGATACGCAGTATTTT
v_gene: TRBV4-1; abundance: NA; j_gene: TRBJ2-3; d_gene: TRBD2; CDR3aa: CASSHPGLKQSVRADTQYF; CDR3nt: TGCGCCAGCAGCCATCCGGGACTAAAGCAGTCTGTCAGGGCAGATACGCAGTATTTT
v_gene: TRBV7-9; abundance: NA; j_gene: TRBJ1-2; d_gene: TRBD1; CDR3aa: CASSRPQGSERGYTF; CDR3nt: TGTGCCAGCAGCCGTCCACAGGGGTCCGAACGAGGCTACACCTTC
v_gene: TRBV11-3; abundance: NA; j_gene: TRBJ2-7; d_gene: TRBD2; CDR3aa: CASSDRLAGNYEQYF; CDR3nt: TGTGCCAGCAGCGACAGACTAGCGGGAAACTACGAGCAGTACTTC
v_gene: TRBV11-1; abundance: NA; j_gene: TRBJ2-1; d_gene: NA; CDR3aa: CASTFRGGPYNEQFF; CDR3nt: TGTGCCAGCACCTTCAGAGGGGGGCCTTACAATGAGCAGTTCTTC
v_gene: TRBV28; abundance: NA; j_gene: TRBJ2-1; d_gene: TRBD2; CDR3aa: CASSLAASGRLNEQFF; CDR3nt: TGTGCCAGCAGTTTAGCCGCTAGCGGGAGGCTAAATGAGCAGTTCTTC
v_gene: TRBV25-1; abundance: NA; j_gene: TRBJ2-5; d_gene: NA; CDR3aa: CASSEFGGGLKTQYF; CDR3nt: TGTGCCAGCAGTGAATTTGGAGGGGGCCTTAAGACCCAGTACTTC
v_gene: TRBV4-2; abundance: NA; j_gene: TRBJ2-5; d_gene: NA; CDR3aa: CASSQPGPQQETQYF; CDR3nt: TGTGCCAGCAGCCAGCCGGGACCACAACAAGAGACCCAGTACTTC
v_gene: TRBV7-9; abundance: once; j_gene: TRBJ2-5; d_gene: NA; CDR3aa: CASSNARTAQETQYF; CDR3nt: TGTGCCAGCAGCAATGCACGTACAGCTCAAGAGACCCAGTACTTC
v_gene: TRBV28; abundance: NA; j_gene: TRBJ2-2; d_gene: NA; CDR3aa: CASSFSNTGELFF; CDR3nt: TGTGCCAGCAGTTTTAGCAACACCGGGGAGCTGTTTTTT
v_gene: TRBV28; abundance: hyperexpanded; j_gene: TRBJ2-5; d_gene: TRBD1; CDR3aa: CASSFQLDSDRGDATQYF; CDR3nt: TGTGCCAGCAGTTTCCAACTCGACTCGGACAGGGGGGATGCGACCCAGTACTTC
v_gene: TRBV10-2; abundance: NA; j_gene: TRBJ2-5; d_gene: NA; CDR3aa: CASSEPRRSGETQYF; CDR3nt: TGCGCCAGCAGTGAGCCGAGAAGGTCGGGAGAGACCCAGTACTTC
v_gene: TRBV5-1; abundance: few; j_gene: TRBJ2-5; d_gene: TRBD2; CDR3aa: CASSPRTSGQETQYF; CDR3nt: TGCGCCAGCAGCCCCAGGACTAGCGGACAAGAGACCCAGTACTTC
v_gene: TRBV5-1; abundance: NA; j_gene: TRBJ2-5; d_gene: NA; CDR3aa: CASSLYEVRETQYF; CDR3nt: TGCGCCAGCAGCTTGTATGAGGTACGGGAGACCCAGTACTTC
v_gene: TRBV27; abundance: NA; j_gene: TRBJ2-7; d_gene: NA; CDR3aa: CASSRYSGEWEQYF; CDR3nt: TGTGCCAGCAGTCGCTACTCGGGAGAGTGGGAGCAGTACTTC
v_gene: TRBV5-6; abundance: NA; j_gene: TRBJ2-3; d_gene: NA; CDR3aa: CASSRGPDTQYF; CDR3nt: TGTGCCAGCAGCCGCGGCCCAGATACGCAGTATTTT
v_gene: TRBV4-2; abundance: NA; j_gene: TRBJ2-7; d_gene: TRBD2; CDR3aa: CASSQVGSGTFYEQYF; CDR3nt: TGTGCCAGCAGCCAAGTTGGTAGCGGGACTTTCTACGAGCAGTACTTC